Listed below are T cell receptor beta chains from one sample, sequenced in a study of cytomegalovirus exposure and HLA in healthy donors. Generated by immunoSEQ multiplex PCR, the TCRdb table keeps only in-frame clones and is missing some. The sample has 36,000 or so clones; around 80% are singletons. Sequencing used PBMCs. The receptors here all came from a young woman in good health and CMV-seronegative. CDR3s include the opening cysteine and the closing phenylalanine or tryptophan. The D gene is left open where the match is weak. Size is omitted from some rows. Given values are once, few, many or a class for expanded clones.

D: NA; size: NA; J: TRBJ1-1; V: TRBV9; CDR3: CASSAGQHMNTEAFF; DNA: TGTGCCAGCAGCGCTGGACAGCATATGAACACTGAAGCTTTCTTT
D: NA; size: NA; J: TRBJ2-7; V: TRBV18; CDR3: CASSPPPGYEQYF; DNA: TGTGCCAGCTCACCACCCCCGGGTTACGAGCAGTACTTC
D: NA; size: NA; J: TRBJ1-1; V: TRBV4-1; CDR3: CASSQDPSGNTEAFF; DNA: TGCGCCAGCAGCCAAGATCCATCGGGGAACACTGAAGCTTTCTTT
D: NA; size: NA; J: TRBJ2-7; V: TRBV19; CDR3: CASSIANSYEQYF; DNA: TGTGCCAGTAGTATAGCAAACAGTTACGAGCAGTACTTC
D: NA; size: NA; J: TRBJ1-2; V: TRBV28; CDR3: CASSLLVQGSGYTF; DNA: TGTGCCAGCAGTTTATTGGTACAGGGAAGTGGCTACACCTTC
D: TRBD2; size: NA; J: TRBJ2-1; V: TRBV7-6; CDR3: CASSARGGPNEQFF; DNA: TGTGCCAGCAGCGCGCGGGGGGGGCCAAATGAGCAGTTCTTC
D: NA; size: NA; J: TRBJ1-2; V: TRBV9; CDR3: CASSVGQDYGYTF; DNA: TGTGCCAGCAGCGTAGGGCAAGACTATGGCTACACCTTC
D: NA; size: NA; J: TRBJ1-2; V: TRBV7-9; CDR3: CASSLKLGDIGYTF; DNA: TGTGCCAGCAGCTTAAAACTGGGCGATATTGGCTACACCTTC
D: TRBD1; size: NA; J: TRBJ2-7; V: TRBV7-2; CDR3: CASSSPENRGLYEQYF; DNA: TGTGCCAGCAGCTCCCCTGAGAACAGGGGGCTTTACGAGCAGTACTTC
D: TRBD1; size: NA; J: TRBJ1-1; V: TRBV6-6; CDR3: CASSYTGGERTEAFF; DNA: TGTGCCAGCAGTTACACAGGGGGCGAGAGGACTGAAGCTTTCTTT
D: TRBD1; size: NA; J: TRBJ2-5; V: TRBV2; CDR3: CASQLYRRTGSETQYF; DNA: TGTGCCAGCCAGCTTTATCGTAGGACAGGGAGTGAGACCCAGTACTTC
D: NA; size: large; J: TRBJ1-1; V: TRBV4-3; CDR3: CASSQDGQGPNTEAFF; DNA: TGCGCCAGCAGCCAAGATGGTCAGGGGCCGAACACTGAAGCTTTCTTT
D: TRBD1; size: NA; J: TRBJ2-5; V: TRBV15; CDR3: CATSRDLGTGGGLQYF; DNA: TGTGCCACCAGCAGAGATTTAGGGACAGGGGGCGGCTTGCAGTACTTC
D: TRBD1; size: NA; J: TRBJ1-4; V: TRBV18; CDR3: CASSSRTGDHSRASATNEKLFF; DNA: TGTGCCAGCTCATCAAGGACAGGGGATCACTCCCGGGCTTCCGCTACTAATGAAAAACTGTTTTTT
D: NA; size: NA; J: TRBJ1-5; V: TRBV18; CDR3: CASSPAGVYGNQPQHF; DNA: TGTGCCAGCTCACCAGCGGGGGTATATGGCAATCAGCCCCAGCATTTT
D: NA; size: NA; J: TRBJ1-1; V: TRBV13; CDR3: CASSLRGGTEAFF; DNA: TGTGCCAGCAGCTTACGGGGGGGAACTGAAGCTTTCTTT
D: NA; size: once; J: TRBJ2-1; V: TRBV5-6; CDR3: CASSPPGRQAPYNEQFF; DNA: TGTGCCAGCAGCCCCCCTGGAAGACAGGCACCCTACAATGAGCAGTTCTTC
D: NA; size: NA; J: TRBJ2-5; V: TRBV7-9; CDR3: CASSSQPLGGGTQYF; DNA: TGTGCCAGCAGCTCCCAACCGCTAGGGGGGGGGACCCAGTACTTC
D: NA; size: NA; J: TRBJ2-7; V: TRBV25-1; CDR3: CASSAQKQAIGEQYF; DNA: TGTGCCAGCAGTGCCCAAAAACAGGCAATCGGCGAGCAGTACTTC
D: TRBD2; size: NA; J: TRBJ2-1; V: TRBV7-9; CDR3: CASTPIPGGERKQFF; DNA: TGTGCCAGCACCCCAATCCCGGGGGGGGAAAGGAAGCAGTTCTTC
D: NA; size: NA; J: TRBJ2-3; V: TRBV20-1; CDR3: CSAANPDTQYF; DNA: TGCAGTGCTGCTAATCCAGATACGCAGTATTTT
D: TRBD2; size: NA; J: TRBJ2-7; V: TRBV11-2; CDR3: CASSRGGPPYEQYF; DNA: TGTGCCAGCAGCCGCGGGGGGCCCCCCTACGAGCAGTACTTC
D: NA; size: NA; J: TRBJ1-4; V: TRBV15; CDR3: CATSTGQLNEKLFF; DNA: TGTGCCACCAGTACTGGACAGTTGAATGAAAAACTGTTTTTT
D: NA; size: NA; J: TRBJ2-3; V: TRBV29-1; CDR3: CSVDGRSTDTQYF; DNA: TGCAGCGTTGATGGGAGGAGCACAGATACGCAGTATTTT
D: NA; size: NA; J: TRBJ2-2; V: TRBV4-2; CDR3: CASSQETGRVGELFF; DNA: TGTGCCAGCAGCCAAGAAACAGGGAGAGTCGGGGAGCTGTTTTTT
D: TRBD2; size: few; J: TRBJ2-1; V: TRBV7-6; CDR3: CASSLAASGRYNEQFF; DNA: TGTGCCAGCAGCTTAGCGGCTAGCGGGAGATACAATGAGCAGTTCTTC
D: TRBD2; size: NA; J: TRBJ2-1; V: TRBV5-6; CDR3: CASSLAWEGTNEQFF; DNA: TGTGCCAGCAGCTTGGCATGGGAGGGGACCAATGAGCAGTTCTTC
D: TRBD1; size: once; J: TRBJ2-7; V: TRBV11-2; CDR3: CASSPPPRDRGSYEQYF; DNA: TGTGCCAGCAGCCCCCCGCCCCGGGACAGGGGGTCCTACGAGCAGTACTTC
D: TRBD1; size: NA; J: TRBJ2-5; V: TRBV15; CDR3: CATSRQTGGYQETQYF; DNA: TGTGCCACCAGCAGACAGACAGGGGGCTACCAAGAGACCCAGTACTTC
D: NA; size: NA; J: TRBJ1-1; V: TRBV5-1; CDR3: CASSLAQMNTEAFF; DNA: TGCGCCAGCAGCTTGGCGCAGATGAACACTGAAGCTTTCTTT
D: TRBD1; size: NA; J: TRBJ1-4; V: TRBV4-3; CDR3: CASSHGTGGFTNEKLFF; DNA: TGCGCCAGCAGCCACGGGACAGGGGGCTTCACTAATGAAAAACTGTTTTTT
D: NA; size: NA; J: TRBJ1-5; V: TRBV25-1; CDR3: CASRTGYSNQPQHF; DNA: TGTGCCAGCAGGACAGGCTATAGCAATCAGCCCCAGCATTTT
D: TRBD2; size: NA; J: TRBJ2-7; V: TRBV6-5; CDR3: CASSYTAGMYEQYF; DNA: TGTGCCAGCAGTTATACAGCGGGAATGTACGAGCAGTACTTC
D: NA; size: NA; J: TRBJ1-1; V: TRBV28; CDR3: CASSRQGIKTEAFF; DNA: TGTGCCAGCAGTCGGCAGGGAATAAAGACTGAAGCTTTCTTT
D: NA; size: NA; J: TRBJ1-5; V: TRBV4-3; CDR3: CASSPGLGNQPQHF; DNA: TGCGCCAGCAGCCCGGGTCTGGGCAATCAGCCCCAGCATTTT
D: NA; size: NA; J: TRBJ2-3; V: TRBV25-1; CDR3: CASSDPEGGGPGDTQYF; DNA: TGTGCCAGCAGTGATCCGGAAGGGGGAGGGCCGGGAGATACGCAGTATTTT
D: NA; size: NA; J: TRBJ1-2; V: TRBV6-6; CDR3: CASSFRDTTLYGYTF; DNA: TGTGCCAGCTCCTTCCGGGACACTACACTCTATGGCTACACCTTC
D: TRBD1; size: NA; J: TRBJ2-7; V: TRBV4-3; CDR3: CASSQHSGGPERDEQYF; DNA: TGCGCCAGCAGCCAACACTCAGGGGGCCCGGAGCGAGACGAGCAGTACTTC
D: NA; size: NA; J: TRBJ2-7; V: TRBV5-1; CDR3: CASSLEDSLIYEQYF; DNA: TGCGCCAGCAGCTTGGAAGACAGCCTTATCTACGAGCAGTACTTC
D: TRBD1; size: NA; J: TRBJ2-5; V: TRBV7-2; CDR3: CASSLGDRGFQETQYF; DNA: TGTGCCAGCAGCTTAGGGGACAGGGGATTCCAAGAGACCCAGTACTTC